This note documents a single T cell receptor beta chain sequence. Its matching antigen is unknown. The CDR3 spans 18 residues. Germline lookup yields CDR1 DFQATT and CDR2 SNEGSKA (reference sequence). The V gene end was trimmed by 6 bases and the J gene end by 0 bases; junction bases not matched to a gene: 15. This sample stems from a study of CD8 T cells in ankylosing spondylitis. General observations from the study: Characteristic of ankylosing spondylitis blood, it appeared, was a TCR beta motif comprising about eight highly homologous variants. In the blood and synovial fluid of reactive arthritis, some motif variants had been previously reported. A CD8+ phenotype characterized the disease-linked clones, which were relatively rare in peripheral blood.

In TCRdb, the 5' RACE reads were re-called with MiXCR into one record per CDR3 protein. The sample lists hundreds of thousands of distinct CDR3 sequences; around 11% were seen once. The receptor was isolated from a male donor with ankylosing spondylitis. The chain is built from TRBV20-1 and TRBJ2-3, with TRBD2 matching 10 bases. Sequenced material: blood, either unsorted or a sorted T cell fraction (not recorded which). CDR3 protein: CSAPRVGLAPYSTDTQYF. Here the CDR3 DNA reads TGCAGTGCCCCCAGGGTGGGACTAGCGCCTTATAGCACAGATACGCAGTATTTT.